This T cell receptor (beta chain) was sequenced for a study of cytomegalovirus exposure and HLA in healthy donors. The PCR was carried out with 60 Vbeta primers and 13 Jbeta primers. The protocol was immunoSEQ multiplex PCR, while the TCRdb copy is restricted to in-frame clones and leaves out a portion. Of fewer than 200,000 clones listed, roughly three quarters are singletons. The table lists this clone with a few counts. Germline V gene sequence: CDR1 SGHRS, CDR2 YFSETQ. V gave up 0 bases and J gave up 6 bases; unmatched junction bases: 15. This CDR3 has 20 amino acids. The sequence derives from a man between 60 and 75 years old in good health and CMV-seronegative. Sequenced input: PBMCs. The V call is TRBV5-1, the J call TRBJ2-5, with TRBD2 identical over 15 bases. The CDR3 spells CASSLGSDPRTSGRAKTQYF. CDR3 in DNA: TGCGCCAGCAGCTTGGGATCCGATCCCCGGACTAGCGGGAGGGCGAAGACCCAGTACTTC.